This T cell receptor (beta chain) was observed in a study of beta chain features in type 1 diabetes. Study at large: In all, more than 90,000,000 sorted cells from all samples were analyzed. General observations from the study: Reads derived from cDNA could over-represent cells showing high TCR expression. Researchers report that Type 1 diabetes patients had moderately but significantly shorter TCRB CDR3s across all four CD4+ subsets. Diminished insertions and augmented deletions at VDJ junctions characterized type 1 diabetes patients.

What was sequenced were expressed TCRB transcripts, since all of the isolated RNA had been reverse transcribed. Produced via immunoSEQ multiplex PCR; TCRdb's table is partial and in-frame only. The sample contains under 450,000 clones, about 15% of which appear only once. This clone occurred a few times. The antigen is not known. Germline values: CDR1 SQVTM, CDR2 ANQGSEA. The CDR3 contains 14 residues. V was clipped by 7 bases and J by 3 bases; unmatched bases: 9. The sequencing sample was made of naive CD4+ T cells from blood. The chain joins TRBV29-1 to TRBJ2-3; TRBD2 matches 8 bases. This receptor was obtained from a man aged 25 to 40 in good health. CDR3 sequence (DNA): TGCAGCGCCTGGAACAGCGGGAGTACAGATACGCAGTATTTT. It encodes CSAWNSGSTDTQYF.